The 16 T cell receptor beta chains below all came from one sample that was sequenced in a study of T-cell memory formation after mild COVID-19. TCRdb redid the calling of the 5' RACE reads with MiXCR, one entry per CDR3 protein. This repertoire shows about 290,000 distinct CDR3 sequences, approximately 18% found once; its top ten account for roughly 24%. The sample taken for sequencing was PBMCs or a T cell subset sorted from them (not recorded which). The receptors were sampled from a man aged 18 to 29 who had mild COVID-19 (a few samples of this study predate the infection). Cell type and time point are not known.

This clonotype was detected only a few times. The genes are TRBV12-5 and TRBJ2-1; 9 bases align to TRBD2. CDR3 length: 16 amino acids. The V gene's germline CDR1 is LGHNT and CDR2 FRNRAP. The V gene end was trimmed by 4 bases and the J gene end by 4 bases; junction bases not matched to a gene: 8. The CDR3 reads CASGWVLAGRYNEQFF. The CDR3 nucleotides read TGTGCTAGTGGTTGGGTTCTAGCGGGGAGGTACAATGAGCAGTTCTTC. Looking up the rest from reference TRBV12-5 and TRBJ2-1 gives the full variable domain: DARVTQTPRHKVTEMGQEVTMRCQPILGHNTVFWYRQTMMQGLELLAYFRNRAPLDDSGMPKDRFSAEMPDATLATLKIQPSEPRDSAVYFCASGWVLAGRYNEQFFGPGTRLTVL.

The gene calls are TRBV7-8 and TRBJ2-1; the D gene is possibly TRBD2 (7 bases). V was trimmed by 5 bases and J by 0 bases, leaving 17 bases between them. The CDR3 spans 17 residues. CDR1 is SGHVS and CDR2 is FQNEAQ in the germline V gene. The CDR3 sequence is CASSPRRGASSYNEQFF. The CDR3 DNA reads as TGTGCCAGCAGCCCGCGACGGGGGGCCAGCTCCTACAATGAGCAGTTCTTC.

V is TRBV20-1 and J is TRBJ2-3; perhaps TRBD1 as D (5 bases). V was cut by 6 bases and J by 6 bases, with 10 bases left in between. CDR3 length: 11 residues. The V gene's germline CDR1 is DFQATT and CDR2 SNEGSKA (reference sequence). CDR3 region: CSATRVDTQYF. The CDR3 DNA reads as TGCAGTGCCACCAGGGTTGATACGCAGTATTTT.

V and J are TRBV7-9 and TRBJ2-7, with 9 bases aligning to TRBD1. Per germline, CDR1 SEHNR and CDR2 FQNEAQ (reference sequence). The CDR3 loop spans 16 amino acids. V lost 6 bases, J lost 1 base, and 10 bases stayed unmatched. CDR3 nucleotide sequence: TGTGCCAGCAGTCCATCAGACAGGGGGGATTCCTACGAGCAGTACTTC. Translating it yields CASSPSDRGDSYEQYF.

The chain employs TRBV5-1 and TRBJ2-3; 10 nucleotides line up with TRBD1. Germline trimming cut 2 bases from V and 2 bases from J; bases unmatched to any gene: 11. There are 18 residues in the CDR3. Germline V gives CDR1 SGHRS, CDR2 YFSETQ. CDR3 residues: CASSFSSRTGGFTDTQYF. In DNA form, the CDR3 reads TGCGCCAGCAGCTTCTCCTCGCGGACAGGGGGTTTCACAGATACGCAGTATTTT.

This clonotype has a handful of counts. The rearrangement joins TRBV10-3 to TRBJ2-7, with 7 bases fitting TRBD1. CDR1 is ENHRY and CDR2 is SYGVKD in the germline V gene. The CDR3 consists of 15 residues. V lost 6 bases, J lost 4 bases, and 12 bases stayed unmatched. CDR3 residues: CAISPIWDRQYEQYF. The DNA of the CDR3 is TGTGCCATCAGCCCAATCTGGGACAGACAGTACGAGCAGTACTTC.

The chain is built from TRBV5-1 and TRBJ2-5, with D perhaps matching TRBD2 (5 bases). Germline-derived CDR1 and CDR2 are SGHRS and YFSETQ. This CDR3 region has 15 residues. Trimming removed 4 bases from V and 4 bases from J, with 17 bases in between. The CDR3 DNA sequence: TGCGCCAGCAGCGGCGGGTCTTCCTTCTTAGAGACCCAGTACTTC. Amino acid sequence: CASSGGSSFLETQYF.

This clonotype was seen a handful of times. This rearrangement joins TRBV7-2 to TRBJ2-5; 10 bases are shared with TRBD2. The CDR3 extends over 18 amino acids. With V trimmed by 5 bases and J by 9 bases, 21 bases remained unmatched. Looked up from germline, CDR1 is SGHTA and CDR2 is FQGNSA. CDR3 protein: CASSPTPGGAGGTTPQYF. In DNA, the CDR3 is TGTGCCAGCAGCCCGACACCTGGTGGAGCGGGGGGGACAACGCCCCAGTACTTC.

J is TRBJ1-5 and V is TRBV12-3 or TRBV12-4; possibly TRBD1 for D (5 bases). The CDR3 length is 15 residues. V was shortened by 4 bases and J by 4 bases, with 14 bases between the two germline ends. The CDR3 DNA reads as TGTGCCAGCAGTTCCACCCGGGGGTGGAATCAGCCCCAGCATTTT. It encodes CASSSTRGWNQPQHF.

The chain has TRBV2 and TRBJ2-3; D not resolved. V was pared by 4 bases and J by 4 bases, with 6 bases between. This CDR3 comprises 12 residues. Germline V CDR1 and CDR2: SNHLY, FYNNEI. The CDR3 DNA sequence: TGTGCCAGCAGTGCTGAGGCAGATACGCAGTATTTT. This translates into CASSAEADTQYF. Together with reference TRBV2 and TRBJ2-3, the CDR3 gives the full variable domain: EPEVTQTPSHQVTQMGQEVILRCVPISNHLYFYWYRQILGQKVEFLVSFYNNEISEKSEIFDDQFSVERPDGSNFTLKIRSTKLEDSAMYFCASSAEADTQYFGPGTRLTVL.

This clonotype was counted between two and nine times. The chain carries TRBV6-5 and TRBJ1-5, with D possibly matching TRBD1 (5 bases). The germline V gene has CDR1 MNHEY and CDR2 SVGAGI. Trimming cost V 5 bases and J 2 bases, with 10 bases left between them. This CDR3 has 14 residues. The CDR3 sequence is CASSGGGRNQPQHF. As DNA, the CDR3 is TGTGCCAGCAGTGGCGGGGGACGCAATCAGCCCCAGCATTTT.

This clonotype was seen a few times. The chain links TRBV6-5 to TRBJ2-3, with D tentatively TRBD2 (7 bases). With 7 bases removed from V and 3 bases from J, the gap between germline ends came to 20 bases. Germline V gene sequence: CDR1 MNHEY, CDR2 SVGAGI. The CDR3 covers 16 residues. Written as DNA, the CDR3 is TGTGCCAGCACCCCCTGGGCGGGGGCAGGGACAGATACGCAGTATTTT. Protein sequence: CASTPWAGAGTDTQYF.

This clonotype turned up a few times. The V call is TRBV9, the J call TRBJ2-2, with D tentatively TRBD1 or TRBD2 (6 bases each). The V end was cut by 2 bases, the J end by 4 bases, with 12 bases between. The CDR3 is made up of 15 amino acids. CDR1 and CDR2 (germline): SGDLS, YYNGEE. Here the CDR3 DNA reads TGTGCCAGCAGCGTCGGAGGGGGAGGCACCGGGGAGCTGTTTTTT. It is translated as CASSVGGGGTGELFF.

CDR3 coding DNA: TGTGCCAGCAGTCCCCGCCCCGGGGGGGACCAAGAGACCCAGTACTTC. Protein: CASSPRPGGDQETQYF. This chain joins TRBV6-2 or TRBV6-3 and TRBJ2-5, with 8 positions matching TRBD2. Germline V CDR1 and CDR2: MNHEY, SVGEGT. CDR3 length equals 16 residues. V trimming: 5 bases; J trimming: 0 bases; junction bases outside the gene matches: 8.

This clonotype was seen a handful of times. The V gene is TRBV5-1, the J gene TRBJ2-3, with TRBD2 identical over 7 bases. The CDR3 has 15 residues. From germline, CDR1 is SGHRS and CDR2 YFSETQ. Trimming took 4 bases from V and 3 from J; bases not matched to a gene: 8. DNA for the CDR3: TGCGCCAGCAGCACGAGCGGGGCGGGAACAGATACGCAGTATTTT. Translating gives CASSTSGAGTDTQYF.

There are many counts of this clonotype. This chain connects TRBV6-5 to TRBJ2-3; D possibly corresponds to TRBD2 (5 bases). The V end lost 0 bases, the J end lost 4 bases, and 8 bases lay between the germline ends. Germline CDR1 is MNHEY and CDR2 is SVGAGI. CDR3 size: 14 residues. The CDR3 here is CASSYSGVADTQYF. CDR3 DNA: TGTGCCAGCAGTTACTCCGGGGTAGCAGATACGCAGTATTTT.